A single sample is the source of the 10 T cell receptor beta chains below, sequenced in a study of T cell responses to AZD1222 COVID-19 vaccine. Only in-frame clones appear in the TCRdb table, and some are missing; sequencing was by immunoSEQ multiplex PCR. The table has 30,000 to 35,000 clones, less than 90% seen once. This sample comprised peripheral blood, obtained on day 0 of AZD1222 vaccination. The receptors shown here come from an adult in good health.

The J gene is TRBJ2-3, the V gene TRBV3-1 (or the pseudogene TRBV3-2), with D possibly being TRBD1 (6 bases). V lost 4 bases and J lost 4, with 21 bases in between. Germline lookup yields CDR1 LGHDT and CDR2 YNNKEL (reference sequence). The CDR3 length is 17 residues. The CDR3 sequence is CASSPGAGTSMADTQYF. CDR3 in DNA: TGTGCCAGCAGCCCCGGCGCCGGGACATCGATGGCAGATACGCAGTATTTT.

The chain uses TRBV5-1 and TRBJ2-5, with D perhaps TRBD2 (5 bases). Per the germline V gene, CDR1 is SGHRS and CDR2 is YFSETQ. The CDR3 consists of 14 residues. The V gene lost 1 base and the J gene lost 2 bases, with 9 bases spanning the gap. The CDR3 protein is CASSLWRGQETQYF. CDR3 in DNA: TGCGCCAGCAGCTTGTGGCGCGGGCAAGAGACCCAGTACTTC.

The V call is TRBV18, the J call TRBJ1-3, with 9 bases identical to TRBD1. V lost 3 bases and J lost 6; bases outside the gene matches: 3. Germline values: CDR1 KGHSH, CDR2 LQKENI. CDR3 size: 14 residues. The DNA for the CDR3 is TGTGCCAGCTCACCGGGACAGGGAACAAACACCATATATTTT. As protein: CASSPGQGTNTIYF. The full variable domain, with the rest looked up from reference TRBV18 and TRBJ1-3, is NAGVMQNPRHLVRRRGQEARLRCSPMKGHSHVYWYRQLPEEGLKFMVYLQKENIIDESGMPKERFSAEFPKEGPSILRIQQVVRGDSAAYFCASSPGQGTNTIYFGEGSWLTVV.

The chain combines TRBV4-3 with TRBJ2-4; D remains ambiguous. The CDR3 length is 13 residues. The germline V and J ends were trimmed by 4 bases and 8 bases, with 12 bases remaining between them. Per the germline V gene, CDR1 is LGHNA and CDR2 is YSLEER. In nucleotides, the CDR3 is TGCGCCAGCAGCCCAGTCTTAGGTTACATTCAGTACTTC. Protein: CASSPVLGYIQYF.

The CDR3 sequence: CASSLYPQGVQPQHF. CDR3 bases: TGTGCCAGCAGTTTATACCCCCAGGGGGTTCAGCCCCAGCATTTT. V usage is TRBV28 and J usage is TRBJ1-5; 7 bases line up with TRBD1. This CDR3 contains 15 residues. The germline V gene has CDR1 MDHEN and CDR2 SYDVKM. After removal of 1 base from V and 6 bases from J, the junction contained 6 bases not matched to a gene.

The chain is built from TRBV4-3 and TRBJ2-7; TRBD2 agrees at 7 bases. Germline values: CDR1 LGHNA, CDR2 YSLEER. The CDR3 runs 16 residues. Trimming at V came to 0 bases and at J to 2 bases, leaving 7 bases not matched to a gene. The chain's CDR3 is CASSQDHFRGAYEQYF. Written as DNA, the CDR3 is TGCGCCAGCAGCCAAGATCACTTCCGGGGGGCCTACGAGCAGTACTTC.

This chain links TRBV27 with TRBJ1-2, with D tentatively TRBD1 (6 bases). Trimming stripped 6 bases from V and 7 bases from J, with 18 bases between. The CDR3 totals 14 residues. CDR1 is MNHEY, CDR2 SMNVEV, per germline (reference sequence). The DNA for the CDR3 is TGTGCCAGCAGGGGGGGAAGCGGGGGCGCTGGCTACACCTTC. Translation gives CASRGGSGGAGYTF.

The J gene is TRBJ2-1, the V gene TRBV7-2; D unclear. Germline V lookup: CDR1 SGHTA, CDR2 FQGNSA. The CDR3 is 14 amino acids. V was pared by 1 base and J by 7 bases, with 11 bases between. The CDR3 region has the DNA TGTGCCAGCAGCTTAGATCCTATTATAAATGAGCAGTTCTTC. It translates to CASSLDPIINEQFF.

This clone was observed once. The chain is built from TRBV18 and TRBJ1-1; no firm D call. V shed 1 base and J shed 1 base, with 4 bases lying between them. Per germline, CDR1 KGHSH and CDR2 LQKENI. The CDR3 length is 13 residues. The CDR3 DNA reads TGTGCCAGCTCACCACTGGAGAACACTGAAGCTTTCTTT. As protein: CASSPLENTEAFF.

In its sample, this clone was seen once. The genes are TRBV9 and TRBJ2-3; 8 positions match TRBD2. The germline V gene encodes CDR1 SGDLS and CDR2 YYNGEE. The CDR3 extends over 17 amino acids. Trimming removed 4 bases from V and 2 bases from J; junction bases left unmatched: 12. CDR3 sequence: CASSPRGDRHSTDTQYF. CDR3 bases: TGTGCCAGCAGCCCGCGGGGGGACCGACATTCCACAGATACGCAGTATTTT.